At least ten counts were recorded for the clone carrying this T cell receptor (beta chain). Antigen: not known. The CDR3 is made up of 15 amino acids. The V and J ends lost 1 base and 4 bases, in that order; junction bases with no gene match: 6. Per germline, CDR1 SGHAT and CDR2 FQNNGV. TCR beta CDR3 regions were amplified from RNA. HTBI primers drove first-round RT-PCR of the TCR CDR3. TCRdb itself ran the multiplex PCR reads through MiXCR, one entry per CDR3 protein. The repertoire includes hundreds of thousands of distinct CDR3 sequences, more than 15% of them detected once, and approximately 15% sits in the top ten. The source of the sample is a study of T cells in Graves' hyperthyroidism and ophthalmopathy. Points from the study as a whole: Ophthalmopathy got predicted by the model a median about 6.7 months before its onset.

The sequence was collected from a woman in her late teens or twenties with Graves' ophthalmopathy. V and J are TRBV11-2 and TRBJ2-7; 8 bases agree with TRBD2. Source material: blood. This chain's CDR3 is CASSLGPSGSYEQYF. The CDR3 region has the DNA TGTGCCAGCAGCTTAGGTCCCAGCGGGAGTTACGAGCAGTACTTC. Combining the CDR3 with reference TRBV11-2 and TRBJ2-7 gives the whole variable domain EAGVAQSPRYKIIEKRQSVAFWCNPISGHATLYWYQQILGQGPKLLIQFQNNGVVDDSQLPKDRFSAERLKGVDSTLKIQPAKLEDSAVYLCASSLGPSGSYEQYFGPGTRLTVT.